This TCR beta chain was captured in a study of early T cells in non-severe SARS-CoV-2 infection. About the research overall: From unsorted whole blood, bulk RNA was sequenced, and the chains remained unpaired. Study conclusions and caveats: Clonotype matching in VDJdb favored anti-spike CD8 responses and did not capture private and CD4 specificities.

Only a few counts were recorded for this clonotype. Its cognate antigen is unknown. MiXCR was run by TCRdb on the 5' RACE reads, yielding one entry per CDR3 protein. The sample has 85,000 to 90,000 distinct CDR3 sequences; roughly 14% are singletons. The V gene lost 0 bases and the J gene lost 8 bases, with 10 bases spanning the gap. The germline CDR1 and CDR2 sequences are MNHEY and SVGAGI. CDR3 size: 13 residues. Sequences were obtained from whole blood. The source of this sequence is an adult who was a healthcare worker with PCR-confirmed SARS-CoV-2 infection or an uninfected control (not recorded which). The rearrangement links TRBV6-5 to TRBJ1-2; D is unresolved. The CDR3 loop is CASSYSKIWGYTF. CDR3 DNA sequence: TGTGCCAGCAGTTACTCGAAGATATGGGGCTACACCTTC.